Listed below are T cell receptor beta chains from one sample, sequenced in a study of blood T cell repertoires in COVID-19. Produced via immunoSEQ multiplex PCR; TCRdb's table is partial and in-frame only. The repertoire holds 90,000 to 100,000 clones, with about 79% as singletons. Sequenced: peripheral blood. Source of these receptors: a man aged 55 to 69 with acute or convalescent COVID-19. CDR3s include the opening cysteine and the closing phenylalanine or tryptophan. A D gene is named only where the DNA matches it firmly. Some rows have no size entry. The others give once, few or many, or a class for an expanded clone.

D: .; J: TRBJ2-7; V: TRBV9; size: .; DNA: TGTGCCAGCAACGGAGGGGACTCCTACGAGCAGTACTTC; CDR3: CASNGGDSYEQYF
D: TRBD1; J: TRBJ1-4; V: TRBV30; size: .; DNA: TGTGCCTGGAATCAGGGGGCTGCTAATGAAAAACTGTTTTTT; CDR3: CAWNQGAANEKLFF
D: .; J: TRBJ1-1; V: TRBV3-1/TRBV3-2; size: .; DNA: TGTGCCAGCAGCCGCAGACAGATCATGAACACTGAAGCTTTCTTT; CDR3: CASSRRQIMNTEAFF
D: TRBD1; J: TRBJ2-3; V: TRBV7-7; size: few; DNA: TGTGCTAGCAGCCCGGGACAGGGGGTTTTCACGCAGTATTTT; CDR3: CASSPGQGVFTQYF
D: TRBD1; J: TRBJ2-3; V: TRBV25-1; size: .; DNA: TGTGCCAGCCAGGGACAGTTGAGCACAGATACGCAGTATTTT; CDR3: CASQGQLSTDTQYF
D: TRBD2; J: TRBJ2-2; V: TRBV11-2; size: .; DNA: TGTGCCAGCAGCTTAAGTGCGGGGGTGGGGGAGCTGTTTTTT; CDR3: CASSLSAGVGELFF
D: .; J: TRBJ1-3; V: TRBV27; size: few; DNA: TGTGCCAGCAGAGGAGGGACCTTAACCTCTGGAAACACCATATATTTT; CDR3: CASRGGTLTSGNTIYF
D: .; J: TRBJ1-2; V: TRBV7-9; size: .; DNA: TGTGCCAGCAGCCCACTAAGGCGAAACTATGGCTACACCTTC; CDR3: CASSPLRRNYGYTF
D: .; J: TRBJ2-5; V: TRBV24-1; size: .; DNA: TGTGCCACCAGTGAACCGGGACCCGGGGGGACCCAGTACTTC; CDR3: CATSEPGPGGTQYF
D: .; J: TRBJ1-5; V: TRBV6-2/TRBV6-3; size: .; DNA: TGTGCCAGCAGTTACTCAGGGAGTCGGAGCAATCAGCCCCAGCATTTT; CDR3: CASSYSGSRSNQPQHF
D: .; J: TRBJ2-3; V: TRBV19; size: .; DNA: TGTGCCAGTAGTACCCCATCAGATACGCAGTATTTT; CDR3: CASSTPSDTQYF
D: TRBD1; J: TRBJ2-2; V: TRBV15; size: .; DNA: TGTGCCACCAGCAGAGATACTTGGACAGGGGGCACCGGGGAGCTGTTTTTT; CDR3: CATSRDTWTGGTGELFF
D: .; J: TRBJ1-1; V: TRBV7-6; size: .; DNA: TGTGCCAGCAGCGGAGGCCTGAACACTGAAGCTTTCTTT; CDR3: CASSGGLNTEAFF
D: .; J: TRBJ1-6; V: TRBV10-3; size: .; DNA: TGTGCCATCAGCCCCCGACAGGACTCACCCCTCCACTTT; CDR3: CAISPRQDSPLHF
D: TRBD2; J: TRBJ2-7; V: TRBV5-1; size: few; DNA: TGCGCCAGCAGCTTTTCAAGCGGGGGTCGTAAAGTCCCCTACGAGCAGTACTTC; CDR3: CASSFSSGGRKVPYEQYF
D: TRBD1; J: TRBJ2-3; V: TRBV19; size: .; DNA: TGTGCCAGTAGTAACAGGGGCGTAGATACGCAGTATTTT; CDR3: CASSNRGVDTQYF
D: .; J: TRBJ1-2; V: TRBV4-1; size: .; DNA: TGCGCCAGCAGCCAAGCCCAAACTGGGCAGGTTAACTATGGCTACACCTTC; CDR3: CASSQAQTGQVNYGYTF
D: TRBD1; J: TRBJ2-2; V: TRBV5-6; size: .; DNA: TGTGCCAGCAGCCCCGGGACAGGGATCGGGGAGCTGTTTTTT; CDR3: CASSPGTGIGELFF
D: TRBD1; J: TRBJ1-6; V: TRBV11-2; size: .; DNA: TGTGCCAGCAGTATTAGAGCACTAGGACAGGAAAATTCACCCCTCCACTTT; CDR3: CASSIRALGQENSPLHF
D: TRBD1; J: TRBJ1-6; V: TRBV4-1; size: .; DNA: TGCGCCAGCAGCTTTCTCAACAGGGGACGCAATTCACCCCTCCACTTT; CDR3: CASSFLNRGRNSPLHF
D: TRBD1; J: TRBJ1-1; V: TRBV7-2; size: .; DNA: TGTGCCAGCAGCTTGGACAGGCTATACACTGAAGCTTTCTTT; CDR3: CASSLDRLYTEAFF
D: .; J: TRBJ2-1; V: TRBV18; size: few; DNA: TGTGCCAGCTCACCACCGGGGAGCTCCTACAATGAGCAGTTCTTC; CDR3: CASSPPGSSYNEQFF
D: .; J: TRBJ2-6; V: TRBV3-1/TRBV3-2; size: .; DNA: TGTGCCAGCAGCCTAGGGTTCAGGGTAACTGGGGCCAACGTCCTGACTTTC; CDR3: CASSLGFRVTGANVLTF
D: .; J: TRBJ2-5; V: TRBV2; size: .; DNA: TGTGCCAGCAGCCCCGGACTTACCCAAGAGACCCAGTACTTC; CDR3: CASSPGLTQETQYF
D: .; J: TRBJ1-4; V: TRBV5-1; size: .; DNA: TGCGCCAGCAGCTTGGGGAGGGTGGAAGGTGAAAAACTGTTTTTT; CDR3: CASSLGRVEGEKLFF
D: .; J: TRBJ1-2; V: TRBV11-2; size: .; DNA: TGTGCCAGCAGCTTAATTAGGGACTTCTATGGCTACACCTTC; CDR3: CASSLIRDFYGYTF
D: .; J: TRBJ1-1; V: TRBV28; size: .; DNA: TGTGCCAGCAAATCGAGCACTGAAGCTTTCTTT; CDR3: CASKSSTEAFF
D: .; J: TRBJ1-1; V: TRBV6-2/TRBV6-3; size: .; DNA: TGTGCCAGCAGTTACCCGTCCCTCACTGAAGCTTTCTTT; CDR3: CASSYPSLTEAFF
D: TRBD2; J: TRBJ2-3; V: TRBV7-2; size: .; DNA: TGTGCCAGCAGCTTAGGGTCCCCTGGTGGCGGGGGTACGCAGTATTTT; CDR3: CASSLGSPGGGGTQYF
D: TRBD1; J: TRBJ2-7; V: TRBV7-8; size: .; DNA: TGTGCCAGCAGCTTAGAGGGGGCTCTAAACTCCTACGAGCAGTACTTC; CDR3: CASSLEGALNSYEQYF
D: .; J: TRBJ1-6; V: TRBV15; size: .; DNA: TGTGCCACCAGCAGACCATTCAGGGGTCAGCGGTATTCACCCCTCCACTTT; CDR3: CATSRPFRGQRYSPLHF
D: TRBD1; J: TRBJ1-5; V: TRBV27; size: .; DNA: TGTGCCAGCAGTCCAGGACAGGGTAGGGGCAATCAGCCCCAGCATTTT; CDR3: CASSPGQGRGNQPQHF
D: .; J: TRBJ2-2; V: TRBV28; size: .; DNA: TGTGCCAGCAGTTTAACCAGTGCTTTAAACACCGGGGAGCTGTTTTTT; CDR3: CASSLTSALNTGELFF
D: TRBD2; J: TRBJ2-2; V: TRBV9; size: .; DNA: TGTGCCAGCCACATGGGAGGGGCAAATCCGAACACCGGGGAGCTGTTTTTT; CDR3: CASHMGGANPNTGELFF
D: .; J: TRBJ2-2; V: TRBV6-1; size: .; DNA: TGTGCCAGCAGTGAGCTGAGTAACGGGGAGCTGTTTTTT; CDR3: CASSELSNGELFF
D: TRBD1; J: TRBJ1-4; V: TRBV5-6; size: .; DNA: TGTGCCAGCAGCTTGGGACAGGGGACGGGATTTTTT; CDR3: CASSLGQGTGFF
D: .; J: TRBJ1-3; V: TRBV7-8; size: .; DNA: TGTGCCAGCAGCTTAGCTGGCAGGAACTCTGGAAACACCATATATTTT; CDR3: CASSLAGRNSGNTIYF
D: TRBD1; J: TRBJ2-3; V: TRBV3-1/TRBV3-2; size: .; DNA: TGTGCCAGCAGCCAAGCAAGGGGGCGGTACACAGATACGCAGTATTTT; CDR3: CASSQARGRYTDTQYF
D: .; J: TRBJ1-3; V: TRBV6-5; size: once; DNA: TGTGCCAGCAGCTGGGGGGGGCCCGGAAACACCATATATTTT; CDR3: CASSWGGPGNTIYF
D: .; J: TRBJ1-1; V: TRBV7-9; size: .; DNA: TGTGCCAGCAGCTTACCAGGAGGAGGCACTGAAGCTTTCTTT; CDR3: CASSLPGGGTEAFF
D: .; J: TRBJ2-1; V: TRBV28; size: .; DNA: TGTGCCAGCAGTGGGGGGACAGTAGGAAATAGTTTCTTC; CDR3: CASSGGTVGNSFF
D: TRBD1; J: TRBJ1-1; V: TRBV9; size: .; DNA: TGTGCCAGCAGCGTAGTCCCCGGACAGGATAACACTGAAGCTTTCTTT; CDR3: CASSVVPGQDNTEAFF
D: .; J: TRBJ1-1; V: TRBV5-6; size: .; DNA: TGTGCCAGCAGCCTCGCTAGCGCCACTGAGGCTTTCTTT; CDR3: CASSLASATEAFF
D: .; J: TRBJ1-5; V: TRBV7-8; size: once; DNA: TGTGCCAGCACCAAAGGCCCAGGTTGGAGCAATCAGCCCCAGCATTTT; CDR3: CASTKGPGWSNQPQHF
D: .; J: TRBJ1-2; V: TRBV18; size: .; DNA: TGTGCCAGCTCACCGAGCGCAGATTATGGCTACACCTTC; CDR3: CASSPSADYGYTF
D: TRBD2; J: TRBJ2-2; V: TRBV30; size: .; DNA: TGTGCCTGGAGTGCAATGGGGGGGTACACCGGGGAGCTGTTTTTT; CDR3: CAWSAMGGYTGELFF
D: .; J: TRBJ2-3; V: TRBV11-2; size: .; DNA: TGTGCCAGCAGCTTAGGCCAGGGACACACAGATACGCAGTATTTT; CDR3: CASSLGQGHTDTQYF
D: .; J: TRBJ2-3; V: TRBV9; size: .; DNA: TGTGCCAGCAGCAGGGGGACCAGAGCGGATACGCAGTATTTT; CDR3: CASSRGTRADTQYF
D: .; J: TRBJ2-1; V: TRBV7-2; size: .; DNA: TGTGCCAGCAGCTTATGGGTAGCGGGGACAGACAATGAGCAGTTCTTC; CDR3: CASSLWVAGTDNEQFF
D: TRBD1; J: TRBJ1-1; V: TRBV7-2; size: .; DNA: TGTGCCAGCAGATATGGGACAGCGAACACTGAAGCTTTCTTT; CDR3: CASRYGTANTEAFF
D: .; J: TRBJ1-2; V: TRBV4-1; size: once; DNA: TGCGCCAGCAGCCAAGGACAGGCAACCTATGGCTACACCTTC; CDR3: CASSQGQATYGYTF